The 21 T cell receptor beta chains given below trace back to one sample, sequenced in a study of blood T cells in healthy people across ages. For the second PCR, which ran for about 7 to 12 cycles, a sample-barcoded 5' primer and a J-beta primer mix were used. TCRdb independently ran MiXCR on the 5' RACE reads; one entry per CDR3 protein. The sample shows under 1,000,000 distinct CDR3 sequences, 35% to 40% of them seen only once. The sequenced sample was blood. The receptors derive from a man between 18 and 29 years old in good health.

This clonotype turned up a few times. The chain links TRBV9 to TRBJ2-3; D possibly matches TRBD1 or TRBD2 (5 bases each). CDR1 SGDLS and CDR2 YYNGEE come from the germline V gene. Trimming pared 0 bases from V and 3 bases from J, leaving 20 bases between. This CDR3 has 18 residues. The CDR3 spells CASSVAQNRDGKTDTQYF. CDR3 bases: TGTGCCAGCAGCGTAGCGCAAAATAGGGACGGAAAGACAGATACGCAGTATTTT.

This chain links TRBV20-1 with TRBJ2-2, with a possible D match to TRBD2 (6 bases). V was clipped by 5 bases and J by 12 bases, with 13 bases between them. Germline V gene lookup returns CDR1 DFQATT and CDR2 SNEGSKA (reference sequence). The CDR3 contains 11 residues. Here the CDR3 DNA reads TGCAGTGCTTCCCCGGGGAGGAAGCTGTTTTTT. Translation gives CSASPGRKLFF.

This clonotype was counted a few times. The chain joins TRBV12-3 or TRBV12-4 to TRBJ1-4, with D tentatively TRBD1 (6 bases). This CDR3 spans 15 amino acids. With 7 bases removed from V and 0 bases from J, the gap between germline ends came to 12 bases. CDR3 protein: CASTLGQPTNEKLFF. The DNA for the CDR3 is TGTGCCAGCACCCTAGGACAGCCAACTAATGAAAAACTGTTTTTT.

V and J are TRBV10-3 and TRBJ2-3; the match to TRBD1 covers 9 bases. Germline assignment: CDR1 ENHRY and CDR2 SYGVKD. J gave up 4 bases and V 6 bases, and 5 bases lay outside the gene matches. The CDR3 is made up of 14 amino acids. The CDR3 sequence is CAISTGGGPDTQYF. CDR3 DNA sequence: TGTGCCATCAGCACAGGGGGCGGCCCAGATACGCAGTATTTT.

The chain is built from TRBV7-2 and TRBJ1-1; D gene uncertain. The CDR3 consists of 13 residues. Germline V gene data show CDR1 as SGHTA and CDR2 as FQGNSA. The V end lost 1 base, the J end lost 10 bases, and 13 bases lay between the germline ends. CDR3 DNA: TGTGCCAGCAGCTTAGACCGGGTGGCGGGAGCTTTCTTT. Its protein product is CASSLDRVAGAFF. Based on the CDR3 plus reference TRBV7-2 and TRBJ1-1, the full variable domain is GAGVSQSPSNKVTEKGKDVELRCDPISGHTALYWYRQSLGQGLEFLIYFQGNSAPDKSGLPSDRFSAERTGGSVSTLTIQRTQQEDSAVYLCASSLDRVAGAFFGQGTRLTVV.

Points on this clonotype: This may come from a read error, since a much larger clone is one base off. Likely a read error: the CDR3 ends without its conserved phenylalanine or tryptophan. This chain links TRBV7-9 with TRBJ2-7; D unclear. Looked up from germline, CDR1 is SEHNR and CDR2 is FQNEAQ (reference sequence). CDR3 length: 15 residues. With 3 bases removed from V and 0 bases from J, the gap between germline ends came to 12 bases. CDR3 bases: TGTGCCAGCAGCTTGAGCGCAGCAAGCTCCTACGAGCAGTACTCC. Translation: CASSLSAASSYEQYS.

CDR3 nucleotide sequence: TGTGCCTGGAGTAGAGGGGTGGAGGAACTAATCTATGGCTACACCTTC. It translates to CAWSRGVEELIYGYTF. The V call is TRBV30, the J call TRBJ1-2, with D possibly matching TRBD1 (5 bases). The germline V and J ends were trimmed by 2 bases and 4 bases, with 20 bases remaining between them. The CDR3 covers 16 residues. Germline assignment: CDR1 GTSNPN and CDR2 SVGIG (reference sequence).

V is TRBV25-1 and J is TRBJ2-1; 10 nucleotides match TRBD2. V was clipped by 3 bases and J by 12 bases; unmatched bases: 8. CDR3 size: 14 residues. Per the germline V gene, CDR1 is MGHDK and CDR2 is SYGVNS. CDR3 loop: CASSEGSSGSVQFF. CDR3 bases: TGTGCCAGCAGTGAGGGGTCTAGCGGGAGTGTGCAGTTCTTC.

The chain links TRBV25-1 to TRBJ2-7; D unresolved. V gave up 0 bases and J gave up 7 bases, with 22 bases separating them. Per the germline V gene, CDR1 is MGHDK and CDR2 is SYGVNS. CDR3 length: 17 residues. DNA for the CDR3: TGTGCCAGCAGTGAATATGGTACTGTAATCTCCTACAGTGAGCAGTACTTC. Protein: CASSEYGTVISYSEQYF.

This clonotype was picked up one time. The chain recombines TRBV4-3 with TRBJ1-3, with 7 nucleotides matching TRBD1. Germline V gives CDR1 LGHNA, CDR2 YSLEER. The V segment lost 0 bases and the J segment 0 bases; nucleotides outside the gene matches: 17. The CDR3 consists of 21 residues. CDR3 sequence (DNA): TGCGCCAGCAGCCAAGATAACGCCAGGGGGTTTGGTGGCCACTCTGGAAACACCATATATTTT. Residues: CASSQDNARGFGGHSGNTIYF.

The chain recombines TRBV6-5 with TRBJ1-1; D perhaps matches TRBD1 (5 bases). Trimming left V 6 bases short and J 5 bases short, with 19 bases between. Germline V gives CDR1 MNHEY, CDR2 SVGAGI. The CDR3 spans 15 residues. The CDR3 spells CASRSAGRGMTEAFF. The CDR3 DNA reads TGTGCCAGCAGATCCGCGGGACGGGGGATGACTGAAGCTTTCTTT.

This clonotype has ten or more counts. This sequence joins TRBV4-3 and TRBJ2-4; 9 bases match TRBD1. The CDR3 contains 15 residues. J was trimmed by 3 bases and V by 3 bases; bases with no gene match: 3. Germline V lookup: CDR1 LGHNA, CDR2 YSLEER. The CDR3 region is CASSQGQGGKNIQYF. The CDR3 nucleotides are TGCGCCAGCAGCCAGGGACAGGGCGGCAAAAACATTCAGTACTTC.

This clonotype was detected ten times or more. This chain joins TRBV7-9 and TRBJ1-2; D unclear. Germline lookup yields CDR1 SEHNR and CDR2 FQNEAQ (reference sequence). The CDR3 runs to 14 residues. V was pared by 1 base and J by 6 bases, with 12 bases between. The CDR3 spells CASSLGGVMHGYTF. In DNA form, the CDR3 reads TGTGCCAGCAGCTTAGGCGGGGTTATGCATGGCTACACCTTC.

This chain uses TRBV5-1 with TRBJ2-3, with 7 bases identical to TRBD2. V lost 4 bases, J lost 1 base, and 9 bases stayed unmatched. This CDR3 has 16 residues. Germline V gene sequence: CDR1 SGHRS, CDR2 YFSETQ. Written as DNA, the CDR3 is TGCGCCAGCAGCGCGAGGGAGGGCGGCCGCACAGATACGCAGTATTTT. Its translation is CASSAREGGRTDTQYF.

This rearrangement joins TRBV21-1 to TRBJ2-7. TRBV21-1 is a pseudogene locus. CDR3 size: 13 residues. CDR3 residues: CASSKDGTYEQYF. CDR3 coding DNA: TGTGCCAGCAGCAAGGACGGTACCTACGAGCAGTACTTC.

The chain links TRBV29-1 to TRBJ2-7; 9 positions match TRBD1. Trimming took 0 bases from V and 2 from J; bases not matched to a gene: 8. The CDR3 is 16 amino acids. In germline, CDR1 is SQVTM, CDR2 ANQGSEA. The CDR3: CSVEDPDRGTPYEQYF. The CDR3, as DNA: TGCAGCGTTGAAGACCCGGACAGGGGAACCCCCTACGAGCAGTACTTC.

Comment on this clonotype: It may be a read error: a sequence one base away is much more abundant. The DNA for the CDR3 is TGTGTCAGCAGCCCACGACAGGACCCCTACGAGCAGTACTTC. Its translation: CVSSPRQDPYEQYF. This chain connects TRBV7-4 to TRBJ2-7; TRBD1 might be the D (6 bases). Germline V CDR1 and CDR2: SGHVT, SQSDAQ. This CDR3 comprises 14 residues. Variable domain in full (rest from reference TRBV7-4 and TRBJ2-7): GAGVSQSPRYKVAKRGRDVALRCDSISGHVTLYWYRQTLGQGSEVLTYSQSDAQRDKSGRPSGRFSAERPERSVSTLKIQRTEQGDSAVYLCVSSPRQDPYEQYFGPGTRLTVT.

The DNA of the CDR3 is TGCGCCAGCAGTGTATATGGGGCCACTGAAGCTTTCTTT. Its translation: CASSVYGATEAFF. V is TRBV10-1 and J is TRBJ1-1; perhaps TRBD1 as D (5 bases). CDR3 size: 13 residues. With 4 bases removed from V and 4 bases from J, the gap between germline ends came to 10 bases. CDR1 WNHNN and CDR2 SYGVQD come from the germline V gene (reference sequence).

This chain joins TRBV7-2 and TRBJ1-2; D remains ambiguous. Germline V gene lookup returns CDR1 SGHTA and CDR2 FQGNSA. With 5 bases removed from V and 8 bases from J, the gap between germline ends came to 24 bases. There are 16 residues in the CDR3. The DNA for the CDR3 is TGTGCCAGCAGCCCCCTCGCGGTTTTGGCCGGTCAGGGCTACACCTTC. It translates to CASSPLAVLAGQGYTF.

About this clonotype: This may stem from a read error, because a much larger clone lies one nucleotide away. J is TRBJ2-5 and V is TRBV2; D is unresolved. The V and J ends lost 6 bases and 11 bases respectively, with 16 bases between them. The CDR3 length is 12 residues. Germline V CDR1 and CDR2: SNHLY, FYNNEI. CDR3 region: CASRKDGNEQYF. The CDR3 DNA reads as TGTGCCAGCAGGAAGGACGGCAATGAGCAGTACTTC. Full variable domain (remainder filled in from reference TRBV2 and TRBJ2-5): EPEVTQTPSHQVTQMGQEVILRCVPISNHLYFYWYRQILGQKVEFLVSFYNNEISEKSEIFDDQFSVERPDGSNFTLKIRSTKLEDSAMYFCASRKDGNEQYFGPGTRLLVL.

This clonotype was found many times. J is TRBJ1-2 and V is TRBV9; D may be TRBD1 (6 bases). V was cut by 5 bases and J by 4 bases, with 15 bases left in between. The length of the CDR3 is 14 residues. Germline V gene data show CDR1 as SGDLS and CDR2 as YYNGEE. The CDR3 loop is CASSRVGAAYGYTF. Written as DNA, the CDR3 is TGTGCCAGCAGTCGCGTGGGGGCCGCCTATGGCTACACCTTC. The complete variable domain, with remaining parts taken from reference TRBV9 and TRBJ1-2, reads DSGVTQTPKHLITATGQRVTLRCSPRSGDLSVYWYQQSLDQGLQFLIQYYNGEERAKGNILERFSAQQFPDLHSELNLSSLELGDSALYFCASSRVGAAYGYTFGSGTRLTVV.